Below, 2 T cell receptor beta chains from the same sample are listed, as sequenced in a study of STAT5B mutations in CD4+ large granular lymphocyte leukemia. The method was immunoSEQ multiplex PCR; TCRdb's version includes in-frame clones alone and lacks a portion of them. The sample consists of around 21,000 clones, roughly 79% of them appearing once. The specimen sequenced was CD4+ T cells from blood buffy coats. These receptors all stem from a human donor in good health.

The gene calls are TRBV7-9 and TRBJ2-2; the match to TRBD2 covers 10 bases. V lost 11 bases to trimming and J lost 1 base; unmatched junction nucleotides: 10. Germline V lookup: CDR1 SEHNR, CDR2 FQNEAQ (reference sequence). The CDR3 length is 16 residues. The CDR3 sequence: CAHRASGSVNTGELFF. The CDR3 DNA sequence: TGTGCCCATCGGGCTAGCGGGAGTGTGAACACCGGGGAGCTGTTTTTT.

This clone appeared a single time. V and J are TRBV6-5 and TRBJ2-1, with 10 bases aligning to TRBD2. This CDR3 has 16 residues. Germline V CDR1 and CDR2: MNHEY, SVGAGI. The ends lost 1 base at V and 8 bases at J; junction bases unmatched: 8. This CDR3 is CASSYYLAGVADEQFF. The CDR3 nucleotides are TGTGCCAGCAGTTACTATCTAGCGGGAGTGGCAGATGAGCAGTTCTTC.